This TCR beta chain was retrieved from a study of blood T cell repertoires in COVID-19. About the study: Donors in the United States, Italy and Spain gave samples during acute or convalescent COVID-19. PBMCs, B-cell-depleted T cells, or T cells were the source of the cDNA or gDNA that made up the material.

The authors' processing: Estimation of nucleated cell counts was performed using reference gene primer amplification. The protocol was immunoSEQ multiplex PCR, while the TCRdb copy is restricted to in-frame clones and leaves out a portion. The V and J calls and the clone size are those of that table, but D and trimming were determined from the DNA. The table records around 270,000 clones, about 85% of them present only once. The germline V gene has CDR1 SGHKS and CDR2 YYEKEE (reference sequence). With 2 bases clipped from V and 4 bases from J, the junction kept 6 bases outside the gene matches. The CDR3 covers 16 residues.

Sequences were obtained from peripheral blood. The source of this sequence is a human donor with COVID-19, enrolled during active disease. The donor label of this sample is uncertain. This chain uses TRBV5-5 with TRBJ2-1; 10 nucleotides align to TRBD2. CDR3: CASSLGLAEVYNEQFF. DNA for the CDR3: TGTGCCAGCAGCTTAGGACTAGCGGAGGTTTACAATGAGCAGTTCTTC.